Detailed here is one TCR beta chain. The CDR3 covers 17 residues. J lost 5 bases, V lost 4 bases, and 14 bases had no gene match. The germline V gene has CDR1 KGHSH and CDR2 LQKENI. This sample is part of a study of T cell responses to AZD1222 COVID-19 vaccine. Method: immunoSEQ multiplex PCR; TCRdb's copy keeps in-frame clones and lacks some. The sample contains around 220,000 clones, about 94% of which appear only once. This clonotype was obtained from an adult who received the MenACWY meningococcal vaccine as a control. The specimen was peripheral blood, collected 28 days after the second dose of the MenACWY control vaccine. The chain employs TRBV18 and TRBJ2-7, with TRBD2 identical over 10 bases. CDR3 sequence: CASSLRIGLADFDEQYF. CDR3 in DNA: TGTGCCAGCTCACTACGAATCGGACTAGCGGACTTCGACGAGCAGTACTTC. The full variable domain, completed using reference TRBV18 and TRBJ2-7, is NAGVMQNPRHLVRRRGQEARLRCSPMKGHSHVYWYRQLPEEGLKFMVYLQKENIIDESGMPKERFSAEFPKEGPSILRIQQVVRGDSAAYFCASSLRIGLADFDEQYFGPGTRLTVT.